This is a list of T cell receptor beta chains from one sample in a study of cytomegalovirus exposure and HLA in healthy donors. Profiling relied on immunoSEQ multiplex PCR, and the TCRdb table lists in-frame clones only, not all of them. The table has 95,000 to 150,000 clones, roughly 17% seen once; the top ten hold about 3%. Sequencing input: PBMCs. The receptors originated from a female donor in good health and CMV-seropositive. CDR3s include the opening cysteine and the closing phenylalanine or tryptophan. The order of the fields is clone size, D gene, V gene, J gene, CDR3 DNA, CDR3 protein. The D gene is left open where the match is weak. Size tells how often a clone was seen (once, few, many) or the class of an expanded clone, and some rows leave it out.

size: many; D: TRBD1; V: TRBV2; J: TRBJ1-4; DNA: TGTGCCAGCAAGAGTTTCAGGGGGAGAGAAAAACTGTTTTTT; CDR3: CASKSFRGREKLFF
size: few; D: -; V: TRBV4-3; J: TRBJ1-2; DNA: TGCGCCAGCAGCCTGAGTAGGGCGGGAATTCGGCGCAACTATGGCTACACCTTC; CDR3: CASSLSRAGIRRNYGYTF
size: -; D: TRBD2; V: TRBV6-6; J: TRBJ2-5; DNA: TGTGCCAGCAGTTATCGGAGCGGGAGGCTACAAGAGACCCAGTACTTC; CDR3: CASSYRSGRLQETQYF
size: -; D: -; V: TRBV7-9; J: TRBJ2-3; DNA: TGTGCCAGCACCAACCCACCGGTCCCAGGGCGACAGTATTTT; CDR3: CASTNPPVPGRQYF
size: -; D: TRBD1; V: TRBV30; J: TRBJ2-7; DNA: TGTGCCTGGGGACGGGACAGCTACGAGCAGTACTTC; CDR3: CAWGRDSYEQYF
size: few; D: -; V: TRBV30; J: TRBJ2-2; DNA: TGTGCCTGGAGTCTACTACCGAACACCGGGGAGCTGTTTTTT; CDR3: CAWSLLPNTGELFF
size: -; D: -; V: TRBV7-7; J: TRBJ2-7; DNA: TGTGCTAGCAGCCCACAGGAGGGGAACGAGCAGTACTTC; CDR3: CASSPQEGNEQYF
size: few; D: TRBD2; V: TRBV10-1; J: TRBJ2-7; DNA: TGCGCCAGCAGTGTACATACGGGAGGGAAGGGCTCCTACGAGCAGTACTTC; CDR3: CASSVHTGGKGSYEQYF
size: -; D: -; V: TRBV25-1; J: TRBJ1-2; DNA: TGTGCCAGCAGGGCCGATTATGGCTACACCTTC; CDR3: CASRADYGYTF
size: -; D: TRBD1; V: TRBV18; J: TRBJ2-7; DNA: TGTGCCAGCTCACCACCTAAGGACAGGGTCCCCTACGAGCAGTACTTC; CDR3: CASSPPKDRVPYEQYF
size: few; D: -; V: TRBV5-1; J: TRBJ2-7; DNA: TGCGCCAGCAGCTTGGGCGTGTACGAGCAGTACTTC; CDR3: CASSLGVYEQYF
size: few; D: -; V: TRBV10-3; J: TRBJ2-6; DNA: TGTGCCATCAGTGAGGGGGAGGTTATTTCTGGGGCCAACGTCCTGACTTTC; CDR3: CAISEGEVISGANVLTF
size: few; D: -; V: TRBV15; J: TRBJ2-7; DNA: TGTGCCACCAGCAGGGGGACTGAGTTCTACGAGCAGTACTTC; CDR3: CATSRGTEFYEQYF
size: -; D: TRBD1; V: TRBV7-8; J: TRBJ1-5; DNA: TGTGCCAGCAGCCCAGGGACAGGGGTGGATCAGCCCCAGCATTTT; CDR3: CASSPGTGVDQPQHF
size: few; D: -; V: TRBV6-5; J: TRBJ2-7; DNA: TGTGCCAGCAGTTACTCGTCGTTTGCCTACGAGCAGTACTTC; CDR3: CASSYSSFAYEQYF
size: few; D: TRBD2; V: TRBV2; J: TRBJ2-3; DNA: TGTGCCAGCAGTCAAACGGGACTAGCAGGGGATACGCAGTATTTT; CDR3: CASSQTGLAGDTQYF
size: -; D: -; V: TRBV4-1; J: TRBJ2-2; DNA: TGCGCCAGCAGCCAAGATGAGGGTACTGGGGAGCTGTTTTTT; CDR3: CASSQDEGTGELFF
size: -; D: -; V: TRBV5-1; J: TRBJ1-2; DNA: TGCGCCAGCAGCTTGTCGTCAGTCAACTATGGCTACACCTTC; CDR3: CASSLSSVNYGYTF
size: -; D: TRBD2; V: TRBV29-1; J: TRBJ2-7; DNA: TGCAGTGTGAAAGACGGGACTAGCGGGACTCAGTACTTC; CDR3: CSVKDGTSGTQYF
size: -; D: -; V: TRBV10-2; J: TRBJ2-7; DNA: TGCGCCAGCAGTAGAACAGGGTATGAGCAGTACTTC; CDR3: CASSRTGYEQYF
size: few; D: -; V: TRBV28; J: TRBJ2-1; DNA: TGTGCCAGCATGGTCGGGGAGTCCTACAATGAGCAGTTCTTC; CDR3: CASMVGESYNEQFF
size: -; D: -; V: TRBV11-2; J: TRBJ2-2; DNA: TGTGCCAGCAGCCCGACAGTTCCCGGGGAGCTGTTTTTT; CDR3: CASSPTVPGELFF
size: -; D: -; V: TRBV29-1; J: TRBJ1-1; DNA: TGCAGCGCATCTAGGCGGCTTAACACTGAAGCTTTCTTT; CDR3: CSASRRLNTEAFF
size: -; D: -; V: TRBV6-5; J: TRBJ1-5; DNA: TGTGCCAGCCGGGGTCCCTACAGCAATCAGCCCCAGCATTTT; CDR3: CASRGPYSNQPQHF
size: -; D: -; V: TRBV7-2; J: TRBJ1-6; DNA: TGTGCCAGCAGCTTTCTCAGGATCAGAGGGAATTCACCCCTCCACTTT; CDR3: CASSFLRIRGNSPLHF
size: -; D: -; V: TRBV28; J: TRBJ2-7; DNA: TGTGCCAGCCGCCAGGGTTCTGCCTACGAGCAGTACTTC; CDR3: CASRQGSAYEQYF
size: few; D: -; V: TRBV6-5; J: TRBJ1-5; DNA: TGTGCCAGCAGTTTTGACAGGTTGAGCAATCAGCCCCAGCATTTT; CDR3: CASSFDRLSNQPQHF
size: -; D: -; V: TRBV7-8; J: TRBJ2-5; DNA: TGTGCCAGCAGCGCTCGAGTTAACGTCGAGACCCAGTACTTC; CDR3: CASSARVNVETQYF
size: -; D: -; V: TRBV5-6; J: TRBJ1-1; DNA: TGTGCCAGCAGCTTGTCCTTCTTAGTTTCCGACATGAACACTGAAGCTTTCTTT; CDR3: CASSLSFLVSDMNTEAFF
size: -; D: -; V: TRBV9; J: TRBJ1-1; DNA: TGTGCCAGCAGCGCCGGGAAGAACACTGAAGCTTTCTTT; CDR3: CASSAGKNTEAFF
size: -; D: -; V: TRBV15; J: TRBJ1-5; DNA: TGTGCCACCAGCAGAGGGGGGGATGGCCATCAGCCCCAGCATTTT; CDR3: CATSRGGDGHQPQHF
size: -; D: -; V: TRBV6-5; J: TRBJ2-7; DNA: TGTGCCAGCAGCCTGGGACTCAACTACGAGCAGTACTTC; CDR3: CASSLGLNYEQYF
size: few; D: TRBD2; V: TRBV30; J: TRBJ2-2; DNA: TGTGCCTGGGTGACTAGCGATCCCGGGGAGCTGTTTTTT; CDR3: CAWVTSDPGELFF
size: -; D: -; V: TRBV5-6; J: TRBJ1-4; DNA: TGTGCCAGCAGCTATCTTACTGGACAGAAGGGGGAAAAACTGTTTTTT; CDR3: CASSYLTGQKGEKLFF
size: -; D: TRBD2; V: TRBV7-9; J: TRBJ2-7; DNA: TGTGCCAGCAGCCTCCCGGCTGCGGGGGGATACGAGCAGTACTTC; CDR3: CASSLPAAGGYEQYF
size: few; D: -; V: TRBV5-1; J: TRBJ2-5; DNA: TGCGCCAGCAGCTTGTACCGCGGACTACCCTATGTGGAGACCCAGTACTTC; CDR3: CASSLYRGLPYVETQYF
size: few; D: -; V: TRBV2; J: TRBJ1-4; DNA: TGTGCCAGCGGACTTAATGAAAAACTGTTTTTT; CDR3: CASGLNEKLFF
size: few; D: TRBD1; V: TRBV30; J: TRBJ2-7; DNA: TGTGCCTGGGACAGGGGGCGCGTCCACGAGCAGTACTTC; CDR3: CAWDRGRVHEQYF
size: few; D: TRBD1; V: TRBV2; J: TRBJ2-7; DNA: TGTGCCAGCAGTGTTCAGGGGGCTGAATACGAGCAGTACTTC; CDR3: CASSVQGAEYEQYF
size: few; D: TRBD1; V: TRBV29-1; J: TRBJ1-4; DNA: TGCAGCGGACAGGGGGCGAATGAAAAACTGTTTTTT; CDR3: CSGQGANEKLFF
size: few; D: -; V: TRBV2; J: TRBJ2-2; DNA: TGTGCCAGCTCTAAGGAGGCCGCTTACACCGGGGAGCTGTTTTTT; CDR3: CASSKEAAYTGELFF
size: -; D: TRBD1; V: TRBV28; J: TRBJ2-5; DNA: TGTGCCAGCAGTCCCCGGACAGGGCTCCCCCACGAGACCCAGTACTTC; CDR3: CASSPRTGLPHETQYF
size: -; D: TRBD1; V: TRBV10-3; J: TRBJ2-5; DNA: TGTGCCACAACAGGGGGCCAAGAGACCCAGTACTTC; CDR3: CATTGGQETQYF
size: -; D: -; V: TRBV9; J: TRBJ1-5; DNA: TGTGCCAGCAGCGTAGGCAGGGAAGGGCAGCCCCAGCATTTT; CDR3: CASSVGREGQPQHF
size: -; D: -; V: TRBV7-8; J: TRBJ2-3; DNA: TGTGCCAGCAGTCGCCGTGAGCATCAGGCAGATACGCAGTATTTT; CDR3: CASSRREHQADTQYF
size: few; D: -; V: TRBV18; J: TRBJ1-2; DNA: TGTGCCAGCTCACCACGAGGAGCGTATGGCTACACCTTC; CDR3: CASSPRGAYGYTF
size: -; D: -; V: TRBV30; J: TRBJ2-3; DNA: TGTGCCTGGAGTTCACTGCGGGAAAGCACAGATACGCAGTATTTT; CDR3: CAWSSLRESTDTQYF
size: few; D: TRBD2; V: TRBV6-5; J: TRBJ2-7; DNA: TGTGCCAGCAGCCGACTAGCGGGGGGCACCTACGAGCAGTACTTC; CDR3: CASSRLAGGTYEQYF
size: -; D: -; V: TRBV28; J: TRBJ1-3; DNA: TGTGCCAGCAGTCCCGGACAGCTCTCTGGAAACACCATATATTTT; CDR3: CASSPGQLSGNTIYF
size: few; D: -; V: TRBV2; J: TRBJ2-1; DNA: TGTGCCAGCAGCCTCGAACAGGGCTGGGTTGAGCAGTTCTTC; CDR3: CASSLEQGWVEQFF